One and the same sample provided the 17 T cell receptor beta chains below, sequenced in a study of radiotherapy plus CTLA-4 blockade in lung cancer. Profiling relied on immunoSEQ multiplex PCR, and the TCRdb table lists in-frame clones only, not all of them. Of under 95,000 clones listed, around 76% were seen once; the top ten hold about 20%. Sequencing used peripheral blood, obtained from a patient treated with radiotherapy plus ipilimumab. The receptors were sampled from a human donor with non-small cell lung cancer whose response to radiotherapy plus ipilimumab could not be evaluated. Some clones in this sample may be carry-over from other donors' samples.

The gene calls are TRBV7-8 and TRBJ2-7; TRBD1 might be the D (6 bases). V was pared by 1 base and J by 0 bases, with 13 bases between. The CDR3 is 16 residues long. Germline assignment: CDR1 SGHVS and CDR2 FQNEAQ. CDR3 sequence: CASSLDPTGRSYEQYF. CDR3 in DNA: TGTGCCAGCAGCTTAGACCCGACAGGACGCTCCTACGAGCAGTACTTC.

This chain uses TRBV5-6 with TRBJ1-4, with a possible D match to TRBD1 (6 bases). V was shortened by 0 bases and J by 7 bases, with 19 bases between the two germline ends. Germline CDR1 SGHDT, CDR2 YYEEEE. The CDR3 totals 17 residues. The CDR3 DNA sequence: TGTGCCAGCAGCTTGGCCGGGGGGCGCGAGGTTCGTGAAAAACTGTTTTTT. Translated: CASSLAGGREVREKLFF. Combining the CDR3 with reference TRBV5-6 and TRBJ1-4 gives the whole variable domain DAGVTQSPTHLIKTRGQQVTLRCSPKSGHDTVSWYQQALGQGPQFIFQYYEEEERQRGNFPDRFSGHQFPNYSSELNVNALLLGDSALYLCASSLAGGREVREKLFFGSGTQLSVL.

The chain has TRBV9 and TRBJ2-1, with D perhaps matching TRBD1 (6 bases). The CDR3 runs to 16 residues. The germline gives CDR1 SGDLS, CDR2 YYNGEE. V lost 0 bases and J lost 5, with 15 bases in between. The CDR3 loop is CASSVGSFGGHNEQFF. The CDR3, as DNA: TGTGCCAGCAGCGTAGGGTCATTTGGGGGCCACAATGAGCAGTTCTTC.

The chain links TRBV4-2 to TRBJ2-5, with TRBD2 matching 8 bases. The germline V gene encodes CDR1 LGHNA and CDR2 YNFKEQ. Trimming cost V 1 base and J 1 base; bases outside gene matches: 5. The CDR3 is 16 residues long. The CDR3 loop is CASSQGLAGSQETQYF. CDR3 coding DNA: TGTGCCAGCAGCCAAGGGCTAGCGGGCTCCCAAGAGACCCAGTACTTC.

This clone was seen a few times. CDR3 region: CASSLFKGTGELFF. CDR3 nucleotide sequence: TGTGCCAGCAGTTTATTTAAGGGGACCGGGGAGCTGTTTTTT. The gene calls are TRBV28 and TRBJ2-2; weak D call: TRBD1 (5 bases). V dropped 1 base and J dropped 5 bases, with 8 bases sitting between them. CDR3 length: 14 residues. The germline V gene encodes CDR1 MDHEN and CDR2 SYDVKM.

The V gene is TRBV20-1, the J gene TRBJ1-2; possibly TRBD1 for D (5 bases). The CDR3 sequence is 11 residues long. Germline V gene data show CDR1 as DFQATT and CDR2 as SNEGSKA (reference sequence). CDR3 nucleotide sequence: TGCAGAGAATTAGGGGCCTATGGCTACACCTTC. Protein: CRELGAYGYTF.

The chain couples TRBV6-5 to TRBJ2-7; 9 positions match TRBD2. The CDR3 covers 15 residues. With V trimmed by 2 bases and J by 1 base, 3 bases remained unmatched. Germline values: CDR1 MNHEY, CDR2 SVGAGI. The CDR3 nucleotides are TGTGCCAGCAGTTACGGGCTAGCGGGGTCCTACGAGCAGTACTTC. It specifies CASSYGLAGSYEQYF.

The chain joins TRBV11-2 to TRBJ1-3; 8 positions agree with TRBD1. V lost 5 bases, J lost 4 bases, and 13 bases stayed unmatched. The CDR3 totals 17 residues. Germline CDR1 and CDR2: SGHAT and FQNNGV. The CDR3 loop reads CASSLRQGAFSGNTIYF. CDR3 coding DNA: TGTGCCAGCAGCCTCCGCCAGGGGGCATTTTCGGGAAACACCATATATTTT.

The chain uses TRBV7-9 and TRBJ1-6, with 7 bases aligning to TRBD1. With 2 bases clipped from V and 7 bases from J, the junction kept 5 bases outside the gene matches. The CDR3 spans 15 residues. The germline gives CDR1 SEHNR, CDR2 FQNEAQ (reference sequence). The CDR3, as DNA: TGTGCCAGCAGCTTATCGGGACAGACAAATTCACCCCTCCACTTT. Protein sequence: CASSLSGQTNSPLHF.

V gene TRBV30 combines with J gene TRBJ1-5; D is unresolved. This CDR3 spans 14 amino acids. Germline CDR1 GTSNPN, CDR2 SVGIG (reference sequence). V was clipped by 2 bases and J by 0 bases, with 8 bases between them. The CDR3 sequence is CAWSSSVSNQPQHF. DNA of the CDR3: TGTGCCTGGAGTAGTTCAGTTAGCAATCAGCCCCAGCATTTT.

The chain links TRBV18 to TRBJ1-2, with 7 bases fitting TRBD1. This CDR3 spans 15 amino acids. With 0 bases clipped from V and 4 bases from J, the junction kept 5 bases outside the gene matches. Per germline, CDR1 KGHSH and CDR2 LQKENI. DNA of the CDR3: TGTGCCAGCTCACCACCGAACGCAGGGGGCTATGGCTACACCTTC. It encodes CASSPPNAGGYGYTF.

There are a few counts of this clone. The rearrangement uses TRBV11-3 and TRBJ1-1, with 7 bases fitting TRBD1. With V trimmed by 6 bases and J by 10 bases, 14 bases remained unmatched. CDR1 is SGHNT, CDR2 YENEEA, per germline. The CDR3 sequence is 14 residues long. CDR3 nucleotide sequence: TGTGCCAGCAGTCCCGGCCCAGGGGGTTCGAGAGCTTTCTTT. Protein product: CASSPGPGGSRAFF.

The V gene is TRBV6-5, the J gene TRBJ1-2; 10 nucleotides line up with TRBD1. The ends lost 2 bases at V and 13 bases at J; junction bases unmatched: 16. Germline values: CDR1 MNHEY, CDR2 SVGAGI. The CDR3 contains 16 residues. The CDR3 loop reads CASSYLGTGDAMTSTF. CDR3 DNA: TGTGCCAGCAGTTACCTGGGGACAGGGGACGCCATGACGTCCACCTTC.

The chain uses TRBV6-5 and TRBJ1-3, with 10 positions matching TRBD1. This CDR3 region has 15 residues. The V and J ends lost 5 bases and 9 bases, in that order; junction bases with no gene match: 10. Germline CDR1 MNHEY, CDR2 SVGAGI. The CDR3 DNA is TGTGCCAGCAGTACGACAGGGGGCGTCCGGGGCACCATATATTTT. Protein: CASSTTGGVRGTIYF.

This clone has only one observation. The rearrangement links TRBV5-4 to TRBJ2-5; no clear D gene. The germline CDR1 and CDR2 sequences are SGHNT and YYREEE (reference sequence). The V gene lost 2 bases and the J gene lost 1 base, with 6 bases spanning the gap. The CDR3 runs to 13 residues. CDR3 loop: CASSFSSQETQYF. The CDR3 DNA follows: TGTGCCAGCAGCTTTTCGTCCCAAGAGACCCAGTACTTC. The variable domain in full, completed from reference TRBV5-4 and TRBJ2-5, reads ETGVTQSPTHLIKTRGQQVTLRCSSQSGHNTVSWYQQALGQGPQFIFQYYREEENGRGNFPPRFSGLQFPNYSSELNVNALELDDSALYLCASSFSSQETQYFGPGTRLLVL.

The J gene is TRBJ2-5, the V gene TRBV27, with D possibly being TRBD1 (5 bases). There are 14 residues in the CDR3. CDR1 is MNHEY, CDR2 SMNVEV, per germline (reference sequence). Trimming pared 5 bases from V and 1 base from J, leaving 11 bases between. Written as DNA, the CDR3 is TGTGCCAGCAGTAACAGGTCCCCCCAAGAGACCCAGTACTTC. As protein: CASSNRSPQETQYF.

The CDR3 DNA sequence: TGTGCCAGCAGCCAAGATCTAGGGGGATTAGGCACAGATACGCAGTATTTT. Its translation is CASSQDLGGLGTDTQYF. This chain uses TRBV4-2 with TRBJ2-3, with D tentatively TRBD1 (6 bases). The CDR3 is made up of 17 amino acids. The V and J ends lost 0 bases and 1 base respectively, with 14 bases between them. CDR1 LGHNA and CDR2 YNFKEQ come from the germline V gene.